A selection of T cell receptor beta chains follows, all from one sample in a study of blood T cell repertoires in COVID-19. Some clones are missing from TCRdb's copy, which holds only in-frame ones; the method was immunoSEQ multiplex PCR. The top ten hold less than 9% of the sample, which has over 85,000 clones, approximately 86% seen once. The sample was peripheral blood. These receptors originate from a man aged 55-75 years with acute or convalescent COVID-19. Both conserved end residues are part of each CDR3. A D gene is named only where the DNA matches it firmly. Clone size is stated in some rows and not others, as once, few, many or a class when expanded.

clone_size j_call d_call v_call cdr3_nt cdr3_aa
NA TRBJ1-2 NA TRBV19 TGTGCCAGTAGTAATACAGGGACCCTTAACTATGGCTACACCTTC CASSNTGTLNYGYTF
NA TRBJ1-1 NA TRBV18 TGTGCCAGCTCACCGAGCCTGGTAGAGAACACTGAAGCTTTCTTT CASSPSLVENTEAFF
NA TRBJ1-2 NA TRBV2 TGTGCCAGCAGTGAGGGGCTAAACTATGGCTACACCTTC CASSEGLNYGYTF
NA TRBJ2-3 TRBD2 TRBV6-1 TGTGCCAGCAGTGGAACCGGGAGTCTAGCGGGCCTCGGGGATACGCAGTATTTT CASSGTGSLAGLGDTQYF
NA TRBJ2-1 NA TRBV30 TGTGCCTGGAGAAGTACAGGGAGGGATGAGCAGTTCTTC CAWRSTGRDEQFF
NA TRBJ2-3 TRBD2 TRBV6-5 TGTGCCAGCAGGACTAGCGTGGGGCCAGATACGCAGTATTTT CASRTSVGPDTQYF
NA TRBJ1-1 NA TRBV13 TGTGCCAGCAGCTACTCTCAGGGTAGGTTAACTGAAGCTTTCTTT CASSYSQGRLTEAFF
NA TRBJ1-5 NA TRBV6-5 TGTGCCAGCAGTCAGTCTTATAGCAATCAGCCCCAGCATTTT CASSQSYSNQPQHF
NA TRBJ1-1 TRBD1 TRBV6-6 TGTGCCAGCAGTTACCCGGGACAGGGGAACACTGAAGCTTTCTTT CASSYPGQGNTEAFF
NA TRBJ1-5 NA TRBV11-3 TGTGCCAGCACCTTGGGGGCATCTCCTTGCAATCAGCCCCAGCATTTT CASTLGASPCNQPQHF
NA TRBJ1-4 NA TRBV27 TGTGCCAGCAGTTTAATCGCCGGCGTAGGAGTGAAACTGTTTTTT CASSLIAGVGVKLFF
NA TRBJ2-3 TRBD2 TRBV15 TGTGCCACCAGCGTAGCGGGAGACGCAGATACGCAGTATTTT CATSVAGDADTQYF
NA TRBJ1-5 NA TRBV30 TGTGCCTGGAGTCCTTGGACAGTTTTGGGCAATCAGCCCCAGCATTTT CAWSPWTVLGNQPQHF
NA TRBJ1-1 TRBD1 TRBV15 TGTGCCACCAGCAGAGATCGGACAGGGTCCCTCACTGAAGCTTTCTTT CATSRDRTGSLTEAFF
NA TRBJ1-2 NA TRBV11-2 TGTGCCAGCAGCCCAGACTCGGTGTCTCGAGGCTACACCTTC CASSPDSVSRGYTF
few TRBJ1-4 NA TRBV18 TGTGCCAGCTCACTTAAACAGAATGAAAAACTGTTTTTT CASSLKQNEKLFF
once TRBJ1-1 TRBD1 TRBV27 TGTGCCAGCAGCCCGACAGGGAGAACTGAAGCTTTCTTT CASSPTGRTEAFF
NA TRBJ2-3 TRBD1 TRBV5-1 TGCGCCAGCAGCTATACAATACGGACAGGGAAGACAGATACGCAGTATTTT CASSYTIRTGKTDTQYF
once TRBJ2-2 TRBD1 TRBV5-6 TGTGCCAGCAGCCCGACAGGGGTGACCTCCGGGGAGCTGTTTTTT CASSPTGVTSGELFF
NA TRBJ1-1 NA TRBV2 TGTGCCAGCCAACCGGGTCCCGGTAGCGTGGAAGCTTTCTTT CASQPGPGSVEAFF
NA TRBJ2-3 NA TRBV6-2/TRBV6-3 TGTGCCAGCAGCTTAGGGAGTAATACGCAGTATTTT CASSLGSNTQYF
once TRBJ2-5 TRBD2 TRBV7-2 TGTGCCAGCAGCCCCCGCGGGGGGCCGCAAGGGACCCAGTACTTC CASSPRGGPQGTQYF
NA TRBJ2-7 NA TRBV5-1 TGCGCCAGCAGCATAAGCGTATTCTCCTACGAGCAGTACTTC CASSISVFSYEQYF
NA TRBJ1-2 TRBD1 TRBV19 TGTGCCAGTAGCAGACAGGGGACGGGGGGCTACACCTTC CASSRQGTGGYTF
NA TRBJ2-3 TRBD2 TRBV27 TGTGCCAGCAGTTTTCTTTCGTCCGCTAGCGGGAGCGGTACGCAGTATTTT CASSFLSSASGSGTQYF
NA TRBJ2-7 NA TRBV5-6 TGTGCCAGCAGCCCTGGACAGTTCTACGAGCAGTACTTC CASSPGQFYEQYF
NA TRBJ1-3 NA TRBV14 TGTGCCAGCAGCCAAGAGAGCAGGGTGCTTGGAAACACCATATATTTT CASSQESRVLGNTIYF
once TRBJ2-2 TRBD1 TRBV2 TGTGCCAGAGGGACAGGGACGAACACCGGGGAGCTGTTTTTT CARGTGTNTGELFF
NA TRBJ1-4 TRBD1 TRBV5-1 TGCGCCAGCAGCAGGGGACAGTCTAGTGAAAAACTGTTTTTT CASSRGQSSEKLFF
NA TRBJ1-1 NA TRBV27 TGTGCCAGCAGTTTATCCGGGACAACTAACACTGAAGCTTTCTTT CASSLSGTTNTEAFF
NA TRBJ2-5 NA TRBV11-2 TGTGCCAGCAGCTTTGTAACAGGGTCCCAAGAGACCCAGTACTTC CASSFVTGSQETQYF
NA TRBJ2-7 TRBD1 TRBV7-9 TGTGCCAGCAGCCCGGACAGGCCCTACGAGCAGTACTTC CASSPDRPYEQYF
NA TRBJ1-2 TRBD1 TRBV5-8 TGTGCCAGCAGCAGGGACAGGGGATTTCTGTATGGCTACACCTTC CASSRDRGFLYGYTF
NA TRBJ1-5 TRBD1 TRBV6-5 TGTGCCAGCAGTTACGACAGGGCTGGTCAGCCCCAGCATTTT CASSYDRAGQPQHF
NA TRBJ2-3 NA TRBV5-4 TGTGCCAGCAGCTTGACAGGCGCAGATACGCAGTATTTT CASSLTGADTQYF
NA TRBJ1-5 NA TRBV6-1 TGTGCCAGCAGTGATGAGAGAAATCAGCCCCAGCATTTT CASSDERNQPQHF
NA TRBJ2-2 TRBD2 TRBV6-2/TRBV6-3 TGTGCCAGCAGTCTCCCCCGCGGGGGGGCCGCGGAGCTGTTTTTT CASSLPRGGAAELFF
NA TRBJ1-6 NA TRBV18 TGTGCCAGCTCTCCCGCCCGGGGGAGGACTTCACCCCTCCACTTT CASSPARGRTSPLHF